This TCR beta chain came from a study of cytomegalovirus exposure and HLA in healthy donors. V was clipped by 9 bases and J by 7 bases; unmatched bases: 11. From germline, CDR1 is LGHNT and CDR2 FRNRAP. The length of the CDR3 is 15 residues. TCRdb keeps only in-frame clones here, not all; method: immunoSEQ multiplex PCR. In the table there are roughly 130,000 clones, approximately 91% of which are singletons. Material for sequencing was PBMCs. V usage is TRBV12-5 and J usage is TRBJ2-2; 10 bases map to TRBD2. The receptor was derived from a man under 40 in good health and CMV-seronegative. The CDR3 reads CASDQLAGLGGELFF. CDR3 nucleotide sequence: TGTGCTAGCGACCAACTAGCGGGATTGGGCGGGGAGCTGTTTTTT.